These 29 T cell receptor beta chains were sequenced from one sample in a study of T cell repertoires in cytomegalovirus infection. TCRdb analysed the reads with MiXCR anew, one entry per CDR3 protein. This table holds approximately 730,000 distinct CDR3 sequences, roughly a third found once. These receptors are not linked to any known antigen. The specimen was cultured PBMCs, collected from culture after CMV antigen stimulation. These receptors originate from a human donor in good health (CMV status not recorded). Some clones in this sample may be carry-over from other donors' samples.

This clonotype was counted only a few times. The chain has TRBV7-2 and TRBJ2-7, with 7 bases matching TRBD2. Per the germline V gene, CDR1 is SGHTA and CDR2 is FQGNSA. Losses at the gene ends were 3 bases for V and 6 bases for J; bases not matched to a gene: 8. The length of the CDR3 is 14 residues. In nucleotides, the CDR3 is TGTGCCAGCAGCTTCGGCGGGAGTGTCGGCGAGCAGTACTTC. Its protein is CASSFGGSVGEQYF.

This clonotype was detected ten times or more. Here the CDR3 reads CASTRLAGDQETQYF. CDR3 sequence (DNA): TGTGCCAGCACTCGACTAGCGGGGGACCAAGAGACCCAGTACTTC. V usage is TRBV6-1 and J usage is TRBJ2-5; 12 bases match TRBD2. Germline CDR1 and CDR2: MNHNS and SASEGT. V was pared by 7 bases and J by 0 bases, with 3 bases of the junction left unmatched. The CDR3 has 15 residues.

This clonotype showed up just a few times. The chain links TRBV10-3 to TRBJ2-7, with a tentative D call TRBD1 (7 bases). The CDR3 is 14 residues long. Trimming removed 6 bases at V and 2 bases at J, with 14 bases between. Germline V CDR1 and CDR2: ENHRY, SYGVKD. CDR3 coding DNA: TGTGCCATCAGGAACAGGGGACTTCCCTACGAGCAGTACTTC. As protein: CAIRNRGLPYEQYF.

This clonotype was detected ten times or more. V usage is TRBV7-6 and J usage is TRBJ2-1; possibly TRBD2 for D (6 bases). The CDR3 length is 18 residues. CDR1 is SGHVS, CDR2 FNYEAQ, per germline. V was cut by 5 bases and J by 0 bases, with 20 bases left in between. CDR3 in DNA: TGTGCCAGCAGCGCGAACCCGGACTACCCGAGCTCCTACAATGAGCAGTTCTTC. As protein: CASSANPDYPSSYNEQFF.

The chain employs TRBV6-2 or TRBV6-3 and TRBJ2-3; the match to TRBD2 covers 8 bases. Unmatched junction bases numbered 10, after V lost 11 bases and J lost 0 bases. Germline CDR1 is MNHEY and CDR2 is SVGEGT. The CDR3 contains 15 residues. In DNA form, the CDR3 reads TGTGCCGGAACAGCGGGAGAGGCGAGCACAGATACGCAGTATTTT. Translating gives CAGTAGEASTDTQYF.

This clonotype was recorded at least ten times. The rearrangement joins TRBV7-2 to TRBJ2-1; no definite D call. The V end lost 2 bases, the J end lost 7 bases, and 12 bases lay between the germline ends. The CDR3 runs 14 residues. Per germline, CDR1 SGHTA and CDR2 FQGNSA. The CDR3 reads CASSLNGRSNEQFF. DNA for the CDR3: TGTGCCAGCAGCTTAAACGGTCGATCTAATGAGCAGTTCTTC.

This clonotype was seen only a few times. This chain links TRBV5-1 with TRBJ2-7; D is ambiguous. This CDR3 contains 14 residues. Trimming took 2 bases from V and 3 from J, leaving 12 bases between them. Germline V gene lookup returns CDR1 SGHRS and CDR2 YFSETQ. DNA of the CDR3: TGCGCCAGCAGCTTTCGAGACGGCGACTACGAGCAGTACTTC. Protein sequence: CASSFRDGDYEQYF.

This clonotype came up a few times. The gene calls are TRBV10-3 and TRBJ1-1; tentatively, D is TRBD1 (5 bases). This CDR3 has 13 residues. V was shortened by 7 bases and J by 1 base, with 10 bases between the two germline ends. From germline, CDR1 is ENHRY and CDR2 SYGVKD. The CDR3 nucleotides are TGTGCCATCAAACCGACAGCGAACACTGAAGCTTTCTTT. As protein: CAIKPTANTEAFF.

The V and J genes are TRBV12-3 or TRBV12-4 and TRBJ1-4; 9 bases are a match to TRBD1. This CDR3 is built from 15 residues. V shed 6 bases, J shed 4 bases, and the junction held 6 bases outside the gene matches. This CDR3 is CASSLTGGGNEKLFF. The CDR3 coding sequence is TGTGCCAGCAGCCTTACAGGGGGCGGTAATGAAAAACTGTTTTTT.

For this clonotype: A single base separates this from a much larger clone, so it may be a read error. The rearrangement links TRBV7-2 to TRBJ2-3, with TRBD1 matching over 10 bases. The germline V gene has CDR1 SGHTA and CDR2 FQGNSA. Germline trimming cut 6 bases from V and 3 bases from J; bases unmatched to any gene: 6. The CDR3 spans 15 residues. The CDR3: CASRSGQGWTDTQYF. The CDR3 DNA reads TGTGCCAGCAGATCGGGACAGGGGTGGACAGATACGCAGTATTTT.

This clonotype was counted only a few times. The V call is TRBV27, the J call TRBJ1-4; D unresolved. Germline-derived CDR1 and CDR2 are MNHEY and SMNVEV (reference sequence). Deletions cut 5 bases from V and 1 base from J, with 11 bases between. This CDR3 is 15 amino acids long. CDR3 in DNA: TGTGCCAGCAGTCCCCGGACCGGAACTAATGAAAAACTGTTTTTT. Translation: CASSPRTGTNEKLFF.

CDR3 loop: CASSLRGQGDEQFF. CDR3 nucleotide sequence: TGTGCCAGCAGCTTAAGGGGTCAGGGGGATGAGCAGTTCTTC. V is TRBV11-2 and J is TRBJ2-1; 7 bases align to TRBD1. Germline CDR1 reads SGHAT; CDR2 reads FQNNGV. The CDR3 runs 14 residues. V shed 2 bases and J 8 bases; nucleotides not matched to a gene: 6.

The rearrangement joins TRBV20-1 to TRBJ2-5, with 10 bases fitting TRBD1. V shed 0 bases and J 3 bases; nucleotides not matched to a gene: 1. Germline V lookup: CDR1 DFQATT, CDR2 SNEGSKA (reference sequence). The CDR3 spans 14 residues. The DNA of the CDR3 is TGCAGTGCTAGAGACGGGACAGGGGAAGAGACCCAGTACTTC. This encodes CSARDGTGEETQYF.

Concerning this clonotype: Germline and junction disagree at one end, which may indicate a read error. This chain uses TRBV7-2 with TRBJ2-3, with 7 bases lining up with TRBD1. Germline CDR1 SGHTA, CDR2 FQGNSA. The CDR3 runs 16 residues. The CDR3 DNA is TGTGCCGGCAGCTACGACAGGGATGGACGCACAGATACGCAGTATTTT. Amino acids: CAGSYDRDGRTDTQYF.

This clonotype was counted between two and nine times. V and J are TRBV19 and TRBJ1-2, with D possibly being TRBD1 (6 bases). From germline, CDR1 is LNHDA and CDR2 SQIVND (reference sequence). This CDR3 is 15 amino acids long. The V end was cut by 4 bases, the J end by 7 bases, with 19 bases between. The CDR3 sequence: CASSTTSQGLAGYTF. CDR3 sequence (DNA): TGTGCCAGTAGTACCACCTCCCAGGGGCTCGCTGGCTACACCTTC. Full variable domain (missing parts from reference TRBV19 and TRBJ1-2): DGGITQSPKYLFRKEGQNVTLSCEQNLNHDAMYWYRQDPGQGLRLIYYSQIVNDFQKGDIAEGYSVSREKKESFPLTVTSAQKNPTAFYLCASSTTSQGLAGYTFGSGTRLTVV.

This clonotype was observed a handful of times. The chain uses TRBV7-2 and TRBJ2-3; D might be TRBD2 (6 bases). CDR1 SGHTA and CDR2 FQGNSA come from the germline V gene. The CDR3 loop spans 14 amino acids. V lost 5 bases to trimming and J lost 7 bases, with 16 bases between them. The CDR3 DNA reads TGTGCCAGCAGCGCCGGGGGAGCAGGGTATACGCAGTATTTT. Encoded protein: CASSAGGAGYTQYF. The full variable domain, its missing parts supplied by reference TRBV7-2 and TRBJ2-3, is GAGVSQSPSNKVTEKGKDVELRCDPISGHTALYWYRQSLGQGLEFLIYFQGNSAPDKSGLPSDRFSAERTGGSVSTLTIQRTQQEDSAVYLCASSAGGAGYTQYFGPGTRLTVL.

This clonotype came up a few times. The CDR3 coding sequence is TGTGCCAGCAGTTACCCCGACCAGCAAGAGACCCAGTACTTC. This encodes CASSYPDQQETQYF. The chain uses TRBV6-2 or TRBV6-3 and TRBJ2-5; D gene uncertain. CDR1 is MNHEY, CDR2 SVGEGT, per germline. V dropped 2 bases and J dropped 2 bases, with 9 bases sitting between them. This CDR3 is 14 amino acids long.

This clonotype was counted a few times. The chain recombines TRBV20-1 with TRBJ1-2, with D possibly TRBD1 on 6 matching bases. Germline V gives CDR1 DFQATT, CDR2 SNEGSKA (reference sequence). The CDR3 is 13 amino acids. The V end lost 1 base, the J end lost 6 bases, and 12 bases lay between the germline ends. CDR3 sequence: CSARGTGYDGYTF. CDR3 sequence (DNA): TGCAGTGCTAGAGGAACAGGGTATGATGGCTACACCTTC.

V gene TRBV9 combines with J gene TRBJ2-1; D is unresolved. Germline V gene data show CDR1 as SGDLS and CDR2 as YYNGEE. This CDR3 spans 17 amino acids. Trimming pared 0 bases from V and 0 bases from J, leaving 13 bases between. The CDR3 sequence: CASSVAKTRSSYNEQFF. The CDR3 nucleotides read TGTGCCAGCAGCGTAGCGAAGACCCGCAGCTCCTACAATGAGCAGTTCTTC.

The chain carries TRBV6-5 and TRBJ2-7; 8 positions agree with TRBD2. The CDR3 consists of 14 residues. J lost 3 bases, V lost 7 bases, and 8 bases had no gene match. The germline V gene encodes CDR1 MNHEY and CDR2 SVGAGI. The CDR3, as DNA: TGTGCCAGCAAGAAAGCGGGGGCGGGCTACGAGCAGTACTTC. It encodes CASKKAGAGYEQYF.

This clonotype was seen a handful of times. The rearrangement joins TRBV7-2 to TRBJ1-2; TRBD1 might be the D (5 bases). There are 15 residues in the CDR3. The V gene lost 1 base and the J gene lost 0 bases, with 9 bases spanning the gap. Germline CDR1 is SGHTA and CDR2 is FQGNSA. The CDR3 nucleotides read TGTGCCAGCAGCTTAGACAGGATGACTAACTATGGCTACACCTTC. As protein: CASSLDRMTNYGYTF.

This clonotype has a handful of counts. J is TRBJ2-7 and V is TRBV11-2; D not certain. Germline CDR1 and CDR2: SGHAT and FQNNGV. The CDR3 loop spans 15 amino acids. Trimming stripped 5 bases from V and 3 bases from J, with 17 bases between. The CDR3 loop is CASSPRLVGGYEQYF. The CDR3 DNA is TGTGCCAGCAGCCCCCGACTGGTAGGTGGCTACGAGCAGTACTTC.

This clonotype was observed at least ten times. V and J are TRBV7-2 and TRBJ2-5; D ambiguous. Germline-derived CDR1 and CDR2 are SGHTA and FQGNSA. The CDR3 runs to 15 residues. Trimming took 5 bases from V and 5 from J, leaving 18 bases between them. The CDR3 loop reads CASSPPGPPVETQYF. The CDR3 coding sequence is TGTGCCAGCAGCCCCCCGGGCCCCCCGGTGGAGACCCAGTACTTC.

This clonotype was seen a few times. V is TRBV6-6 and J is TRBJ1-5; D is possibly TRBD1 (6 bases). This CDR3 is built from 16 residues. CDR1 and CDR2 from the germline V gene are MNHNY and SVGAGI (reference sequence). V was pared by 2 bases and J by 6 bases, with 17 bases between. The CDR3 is CASSYREVRGGQPQHF. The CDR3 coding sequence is TGTGCCAGCAGTTACCGGGAAGTCAGGGGTGGTCAGCCCCAGCATTTT.

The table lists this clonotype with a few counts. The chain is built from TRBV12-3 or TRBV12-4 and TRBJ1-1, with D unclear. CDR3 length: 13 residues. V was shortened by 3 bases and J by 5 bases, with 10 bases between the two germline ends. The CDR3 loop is CASSFQSRTEAFF. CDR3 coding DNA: TGTGCCAGCAGTTTCCAGTCTAGGACTGAAGCTTTCTTT.

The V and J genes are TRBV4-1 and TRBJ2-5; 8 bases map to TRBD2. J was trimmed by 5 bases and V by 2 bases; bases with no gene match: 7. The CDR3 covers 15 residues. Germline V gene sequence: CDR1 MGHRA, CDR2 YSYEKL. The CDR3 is CASSQFPGGRETQYF. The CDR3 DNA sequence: TGCGCCAGCAGCCAATTCCCTGGCGGGAGGGAGACCCAGTACTTC.

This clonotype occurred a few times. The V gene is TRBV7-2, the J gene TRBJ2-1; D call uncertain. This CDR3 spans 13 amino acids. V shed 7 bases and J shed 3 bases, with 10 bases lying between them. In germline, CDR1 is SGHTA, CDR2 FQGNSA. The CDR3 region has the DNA TGTGCCAGCACCGTAGCCCTCTACAATGAGCAGTTCTTC. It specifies CASTVALYNEQFF.

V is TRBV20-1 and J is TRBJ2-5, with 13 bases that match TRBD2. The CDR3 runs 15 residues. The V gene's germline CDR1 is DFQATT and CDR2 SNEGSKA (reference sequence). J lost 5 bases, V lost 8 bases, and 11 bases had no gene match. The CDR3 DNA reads TGCAGTTCACGCTCAACTAGCGGGGGGGACGAGACCCAGTACTTC. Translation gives CSSRSTSGGDETQYF.

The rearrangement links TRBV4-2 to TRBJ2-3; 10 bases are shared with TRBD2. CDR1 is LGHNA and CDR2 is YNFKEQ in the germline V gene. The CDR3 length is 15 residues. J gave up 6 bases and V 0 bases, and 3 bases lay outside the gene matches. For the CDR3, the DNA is TGTGCCAGCAGCCAAGATCGAGCGGGGGGGGATACGCAGTATTTT. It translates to CASSQDRAGGDTQYF.